This T cell receptor beta chain emerged from a study of cytomegalovirus exposure and HLA in healthy donors. Turning to this clone: Its antigen remains unknown.

V lost 6 bases and J lost 8; bases outside the gene matches: 7. The CDR3 runs to 14 residues. CDR1 MNHEY and CDR2 SVGAGI come from the germline V gene. Study findings and constraints: The productive fraction for most TCR beta V segments was about 87% or about 30% in an earlier analysis.

The primer mix had 60 Vbeta and 13 Jbeta primers. Measured with immunoSEQ multiplex PCR; TCRdb has only the in-frame clones, and not every one. Of 120,000 or so clones detected, 78% appear once; the ten largest clones hold under 13%. This clonotype originated in a man under 40 in good health and CMV-seropositive. This chain connects TRBV6-5 to TRBJ1-4; 9 bases match TRBD1. Material for sequencing was PBMCs. CDR3 residues: CASSQTGGVEKLFF. The CDR3 DNA is TGTGCCAGCAGCCAGACAGGGGGTGTCGAAAAACTGTTTTTT.